These 20 T cell receptor beta chains were sequenced from one sample in a study of blood T cells in healthy people across ages. A J-beta primer mix and a sample-barcoded 5' primer were used in a second PCR of about 7 to 12 cycles. TCRdb reanalysed the 5' RACE reads using MiXCR and keeps one entry per CDR3 protein. Among 600,000 or so distinct CDR3 sequences listed, 20% to 25% were seen once. Sequencing was performed on blood. These receptors were taken from a man between 70 and 80 years old in good health.

The genes are TRBV20-1 and TRBJ1-2; 9 bases map to TRBD1. J lost 0 bases, V lost 5 bases, and 7 bases had no gene match. The length of the CDR3 is 15 residues. Per germline, CDR1 DFQATT and CDR2 SNEGSKA (reference sequence). CDR3 loop: CSAFDRQGANYGYTF. The CDR3 DNA follows: TGCAGTGCTTTCGACCGACAGGGGGCTAACTATGGCTACACCTTC.

V usage is TRBV12-3 or TRBV12-4 and J usage is TRBJ2-7, with no clear D. V gave up 1 base and J gave up 7 bases, with 20 bases separating them. The CDR3 is 16 amino acids. As DNA, the CDR3 is TGTGCCAGCAGTTTAGATTCAGGCCCGCCGAAGGTAGAGCAGTACTTC. Its protein product is CASSLDSGPPKVEQYF.

V usage is TRBV9 and J usage is TRBJ1-1; possible D gene TRBD1, 6 bases. The CDR3 sequence is 16 residues long. Germline V gives CDR1 SGDLS, CDR2 YYNGEE. V dropped 4 bases and J dropped 5 bases, with 21 bases sitting between them. The CDR3 nucleotides are TGTGCCAGCAGCCCCCAGGGAGGGGGGCGCGTAACTGAAGCTTTCTTT. It codes for CASSPQGGGRVTEAFF. Complete variable domain (other parts from reference TRBV9 and TRBJ1-1): DSGVTQTPKHLITATGQRVTLRCSPRSGDLSVYWYQQSLDQGLQFLIQYYNGEERAKGNILERFSAQQFPDLHSELNLSSLELGDSALYFCASSPQGGGRVTEAFFGQGTRLTVV.

A few counts support this clonotype. The gene calls are TRBV12-3 or TRBV12-4 and TRBJ2-5; TRBD2 matches 14 bases. V lost 6 bases to trimming and J lost 6 bases; unmatched junction nucleotides: 12. The CDR3 sequence is 17 residues long. The CDR3 DNA is TGTGCCAGCAGCCGGAACCTCGGGACTAGCGGGAGAAAGACCCAGTACTTC. Its protein is CASSRNLGTSGRKTQYF.

The table lists this clonotype with a few counts. J is TRBJ2-7 and V is TRBV29-1, with a tentative D call TRBD1 (6 bases). The CDR3 totals 17 residues. The ends were cut back, 4 bases at V and 5 bases at J, with 27 bases in the middle. CDR1 and CDR2 (germline): SQVTM, ANQGSEA. CDR3 protein: CSVGGRVTGGGIDEQYF. In DNA form, the CDR3 reads TGCAGCGTTGGAGGCAGAGTGACAGGTGGTGGGATCGACGAGCAGTACTTC.

The chain joins TRBV27 to TRBJ1-6; 8 bases align to TRBD1. CDR1 and CDR2 from the germline V gene are MNHEY and SMNVEV (reference sequence). This CDR3 region has 14 residues. The ends lost 5 bases at V and 6 bases at J; junction bases unmatched: 3. The CDR3 nucleotides are TGTGCCAGCAGTGCAGACAGGGGTAATTCACCCCTCCACTTT. Protein: CASSADRGNSPLHF.

Worth noting for this clonotype: Sequence at one end of the junction differs from germline and may be a read error. The chain employs TRBV9 and TRBJ1-3, with 8 bases matching TRBD1. The CDR3 runs to 17 residues. Germline loops: CDR1 SGDLS, CDR2 YYNGEE. The CDR3 sequence: CASSPGDRPSSGNTMYF. The CDR3 nucleotides read TGTGCCAGCAGCCCCGGGGACAGGCCCTCCTCTGGAAACACCATGTATTTT.

This clonotype was seen only a few times. This rearrangement joins TRBV6-2 or TRBV6-3 to TRBJ1-5; D remains unclear. CDR1 MNHEY and CDR2 SVGEGT come from the germline V gene. Trimming pared 6 bases from V and 4 bases from J, leaving 19 bases between. This CDR3 is 16 amino acids long. The CDR3 sequence is CASSVSPGTGNQPQHF. The CDR3 DNA is TGTGCCAGCAGCGTTTCCCCGGGCACGGGGAATCAGCCCCAGCATTTT.

A few counts support this clonotype. This chain uses TRBV12-3 or TRBV12-4 with TRBJ2-1; D call uncertain. CDR3 size: 14 residues. V was shortened by 7 bases and J by 3 bases, with 13 bases between the two germline ends. The chain's CDR3 is CASTTNKNYNEQFF. Written as DNA, the CDR3 is TGTGCCAGCACCACAAACAAGAACTACAATGAGCAGTTCTTC.

The genes are TRBV12-3 or TRBV12-4 and TRBJ1-3; maybe TRBD1 (5 bases). The length of the CDR3 is 14 residues. Between the trimmed V and J ends, which lost 7 bases and 0 bases, there was a span of 10 bases. CDR3: CASIPGYSGNTIYF. The CDR3 DNA reads as TGTGCCAGCATCCCAGGGTACTCTGGAAACACCATATATTTT.

This clonotype was observed a few times. V is TRBV7-2 and J is TRBJ2-3; D uncertain. Between the trimmed V and J ends, which lost 7 bases and 2 bases, there was a span of 4 bases. Germline V gene lookup returns CDR1 SGHTA and CDR2 FQGNSA. The CDR3 is 11 residues long. CDR3 residues: CASTLTDTQYF. The CDR3 nucleotides read TGTGCCAGCACCCTCACAGATACGCAGTATTTT.

About this clonotype itself: An end of the junction differs from the germline gene, which may be a read error. The chain carries TRBV12-3 or TRBV12-4 and TRBJ1-1, with no clear D. This CDR3 is 14 amino acids long. This chain's CDR3 is CPSTLTPGDTEAFF. For the CDR3, the DNA is TGTCCCAGCACCTTAACACCCGGCGACACTGAAGCTTTCTTT.

This chain links TRBV5-1 with TRBJ2-5, with D possibly being TRBD1 or TRBD2 (5 bases each). The CDR3 runs to 15 residues. V was clipped by 2 bases and J by 5 bases, with 16 bases between them. Germline values: CDR1 SGHRS, CDR2 YFSETQ. The CDR3 region is CASSFWGTPEETQYF. The CDR3 DNA follows: TGCGCCAGCAGCTTCTGGGGGACCCCCGAGGAGACCCAGTACTTC.

The rearrangement joins TRBV5-4 to TRBJ2-3; 8 nucleotides align to TRBD1. J gave up 4 bases and V 4 bases, and 8 bases lay outside the gene matches. The CDR3 sequence is 15 residues long. Per the germline V gene, CDR1 is SGHNT and CDR2 is YYREEE (reference sequence). CDR3 in DNA: TGTGCCAGCAGCATCCGACAGGGGAGACCAGATACGCAGTATTTT. Residues: CASSIRQGRPDTQYF. The complete variable domain, with remaining parts taken from reference TRBV5-4 and TRBJ2-3, reads ETGVTQSPTHLIKTRGQQVTLRCSSQSGHNTVSWYQQALGQGPQFIFQYYREEENGRGNFPPRFSGLQFPNYSSELNVNALELDDSALYLCASSIRQGRPDTQYFGPGTRLTVL.

This clonotype was detected a few times. The chain couples TRBV2 to TRBJ1-2; 10 nucleotides match TRBD1. V trimming: 4 bases; J trimming: 8 bases; junction bases outside the gene matches: 13. The CDR3 is 16 residues long. The germline CDR1 and CDR2 sequences are SNHLY and FYNNEI. The CDR3 sequence is CASSGDRGLLGRGYTF. DNA for the CDR3: TGTGCCAGCAGTGGAGACAGGGGGCTTTTGGGGCGGGGCTACACCTTC.

This clonotype was counted a few times. The chain carries TRBV6-5 and TRBJ2-1, with 12 bases matching TRBD2. The CDR3 is 20 amino acids. Germline V lookup: CDR1 MNHEY, CDR2 SVGAGI. V was clipped by 2 bases and J by 5 bases; unmatched bases: 16. This CDR3 reads CASSYEEGATTSGGNNEQFF. The CDR3 bases are TGTGCCAGCAGTTACGAGGAGGGGGCGACGACTAGCGGGGGCAACAATGAGCAGTTCTTC.

This sequence joins TRBV29-1 and TRBJ2-3; 7 bases map to TRBD2. The CDR3 runs to 14 residues. Germline lookup yields CDR1 SQVTM and CDR2 ANQGSEA. V gave up 4 bases and J gave up 0 bases; unmatched junction bases: 4. CDR3 nucleotide sequence: TGCAGCGTTGCCTCTAGCGGTAGCACAGATACGCAGTATTTT. This encodes CSVASSGSTDTQYF.

The chain joins TRBV9 to TRBJ1-4; D not certain. The V end lost 3 bases, the J end lost 6 bases, and 18 bases lay between the germline ends. Germline CDR1 is SGDLS and CDR2 is YYNGEE. The CDR3 sequence is 16 residues long. Here the CDR3 reads CASSAGDGRRDEKLFF. Here the CDR3 DNA reads TGTGCCAGCAGCGCAGGTGACGGGAGAAGGGATGAAAAACTGTTTTTT.

This chain uses TRBV9 with TRBJ2-7, with a weak D call TRBD1 (6 bases). V lost 0 bases and J 2 bases, leaving 9 bases between the germline ends. The germline CDR1 and CDR2 sequences are SGDLS and YYNGEE. The CDR3 is made up of 14 amino acids. This chain's CDR3 is CASSVAGTPYEQYF. CDR3 nucleotides: TGTGCCAGCAGCGTAGCCGGGACACCCTACGAGCAGTACTTC.

V gene TRBV6-6 combines with J gene TRBJ2-7; no definite D call. The J call could be wrong; TRBJ2-1 is a better fit for the DNA end. The CDR3 has 12 amino acids. Per the germline V gene, CDR1 is MNHNY and CDR2 is SVGAGI (reference sequence). Written as DNA, the CDR3 is TGTGCCAGCGGTGGGCTACTCAATGAGCAGTTCTTC. It translates to CASGGLLNEQFF.